These 18 T cell receptor beta chains came from one sample sequenced in a study of T cells expressing NK-cell markers. For each CDR3 protein, TCRdb gives one entry from its re-call of the 5' RACE reads, without DNA. The sample holds about 540,000 distinct CDR3 sequences. What was sequenced was blood T cells: a sorted CD56 or NKG2C T cell subset, CD4+ or CD8+ T cells, or bulk PBMC T cells (not recorded which). Source of these receptors: a man younger than 35 in good health.

The chain employs TRBV5-1 and TRBJ2-1; TCRdb's D gene call, TRBD1, goes unchecked for lack of DNA. The CDR3 contains 15 residues. The germline V gene encodes CDR1 SGHRS and CDR2 YFSETQ. The CDR3 region is CASRPPGQIYNEQFF.

The chain carries TRBV6-5 and TRBJ2-5; the D call from TCRdb, TRBD2, cannot be confirmed without DNA. The CDR3 length is 16 residues. Germline V lookup: CDR1 MNHEY, CDR2 SVGAGI. CDR3 region: CASSYSRGRATETQYF.

The chain joins TRBV24-1 to TRBJ2-1; there is no DNA to check the TCRdb D call of TRBD1. Germline V gives CDR1 KGHDR, CDR2 SFDVKD. The CDR3 sequence is 16 residues long. The chain's CDR3 is CATSEQGRGSYNEQFF.

CDR3 loop: CASSFSVGGNTEAFF. This chain joins TRBV12-3 or TRBV12-4 and TRBJ1-1; TCRdb indicates TRBD1, and absent DNA this call remains unverified. The length of the CDR3 is 15 residues.

The chain couples TRBV20-1 to TRBJ2-6; the TCRdb call, TRBD1, lacks DNA for checking. The V gene's germline CDR1 is DFQATT and CDR2 SNEGSKA (reference sequence). CDR3 length equals 19 residues. CDR3 amino acids: CSAVGASGSRSSGANVLTF.

The V and J genes are TRBV20-1 and TRBJ2-3; TCRdb calls TRBD1, which cannot be checked without DNA. The germline V gene has CDR1 DFQATT and CDR2 SNEGSKA (reference sequence). The CDR3 is made up of 14 amino acids. CDR3 sequence reads: CSARKDRATDTQYF.

This chain links TRBV12-3 or TRBV12-4 with TRBJ1-3. This CDR3 is built from 13 residues. The chain's CDR3 is CASSATIGNTIYF.

The chain carries TRBV4-1 and TRBJ1-5. In germline, CDR1 is MGHRA, CDR2 YSYEKL. The CDR3 totals 14 residues. CDR3 sequence reads: CASSQDSNNQPQHF.

CDR3 loop: CAISERQSYEQYF. The chain links TRBV10-3 to TRBJ2-7; checking the TCRdb D call of TRBD1 is not possible without DNA. Germline-derived CDR1 and CDR2 are ENHRY and SYGVKD. The CDR3 totals 13 residues.

The rearrangement uses TRBV7-2 and TRBJ2-2; TCRdb picks TRBD2, but there is no DNA to check that call. CDR3 length: 16 residues. In germline, CDR1 is SGHTA, CDR2 FQGNSA. This CDR3 is CASSLLGLLRDGELFF.

The genes are TRBV12-3 or TRBV12-4 and TRBJ2-3; TCRdb gives TRBD1 as the D gene, but with no DNA this cannot be confirmed. The length of the CDR3 is 18 residues. The chain's CDR3 is CASSREAPGQGGTDTQYF.

The rearrangement links TRBV7-2 to TRBJ2-7; TCRdb returns TRBD2, unconfirmable since there is no DNA. CDR1 is SGHTA, CDR2 FQGNSA, per germline. The CDR3 has 13 residues. The CDR3 sequence: CASSGPNSYEQYF.

The chain joins TRBV3-1 to TRBJ1-1; the TCRdb call, TRBD1, lacks DNA for checking. CDR3 length equals 17 residues. Germline CDR1 LGHDT, CDR2 YNNKEL (reference sequence). The CDR3 region is CASSQGTPDSINTEAFF.

V and J are TRBV7-9 and TRBJ2-2. The CDR3 runs to 17 residues. Germline V gene sequence: CDR1 SEHNR, CDR2 FQNEAQ (reference sequence). CDR3 amino acids: CASSLKSRQKNTGELFF.

V and J are TRBV20-1 and TRBJ2-1; TCRdb outputs TRBD2, but without DNA this stays unchecked. The CDR3 spans 15 residues. CDR1 and CDR2 from the germline V gene are DFQATT and SNEGSKA (reference sequence). The CDR3 loop reads CSARFLDYGANEQFF.

CDR3: CASSQDPRVFHEQYF. The J gene is TRBJ2-7, the V gene TRBV14; TCRdb names TRBD1, which stays unverified in the absence of DNA. Looked up from germline, CDR1 is SGHDN and CDR2 is FVKESK. The CDR3 has 15 residues.

The chain links TRBV10-3 to TRBJ1-2; TCRdb lists TRBD1, though no DNA is available to test this call. The CDR3 totals 17 residues. Germline CDR1 ENHRY, CDR2 SYGVKD. CDR3 sequence: CAISGIRDAQANYGYTF.

V gene TRBV11-3 combines with J gene TRBJ1-1; no DNA is available, so the TRBD1 call from TCRdb remains unchecked. Per germline, CDR1 SGHNT and CDR2 YENEEA. CDR3 size: 14 residues. CDR3 protein: CASSPTRGGGEAFF.